The sequence of this T cell receptor (beta chain) was determined in a study of cytomegalovirus exposure and HLA in healthy donors. The study's findings and limits: Rare sequences made up most TCRs, while some public TCRs were found in many donors. Reports credit the classifier with highly specific, highly sensitive diagnosis of cytomegalovirus status. The study recorded more than 150 TCR beta chains that were cytomegalovirus-associated.

The repertoire was sequenced with immunoSEQ multiplex PCR; TCRdb's copy has only in-frame clones and lacks some. The sample carries 150,000 to 200,000 clones, 84% recorded once. Concerning this clone: The antigen remains undetermined.

CDR1 and CDR2 from the germline V gene are SSHAT and FNYEAQ (reference sequence). V trimming: 4 bases; J trimming: 6 bases; junction bases outside the gene matches: 10. This CDR3 has 15 amino acids. Sequencing was performed on PBMCs. This sequence originates from a man under 40 in good health and CMV-seropositive. The V and J genes are TRBV7-7 and TRBJ1-1, with 8 positions matching TRBD1. CDR3 nucleotides: TGTGCCAGCAGCTATTTGACAGGGGAGATACCTGAAGCTTTCTTT. The encoded protein is CASSYLTGEIPEAFF. Combining the CDR3 with reference TRBV7-7 and TRBJ1-1 gives the whole variable domain GAGVSQSPRYKVTKRGQDVTLRCDPISSHATLYWYQQALGQGPEFLTYFNYEAQPDKSGLPSDRFSAERPEGSISTLTIQRTEQRDSAMYRCASSYLTGEIPEAFFGQGTRLTVV.